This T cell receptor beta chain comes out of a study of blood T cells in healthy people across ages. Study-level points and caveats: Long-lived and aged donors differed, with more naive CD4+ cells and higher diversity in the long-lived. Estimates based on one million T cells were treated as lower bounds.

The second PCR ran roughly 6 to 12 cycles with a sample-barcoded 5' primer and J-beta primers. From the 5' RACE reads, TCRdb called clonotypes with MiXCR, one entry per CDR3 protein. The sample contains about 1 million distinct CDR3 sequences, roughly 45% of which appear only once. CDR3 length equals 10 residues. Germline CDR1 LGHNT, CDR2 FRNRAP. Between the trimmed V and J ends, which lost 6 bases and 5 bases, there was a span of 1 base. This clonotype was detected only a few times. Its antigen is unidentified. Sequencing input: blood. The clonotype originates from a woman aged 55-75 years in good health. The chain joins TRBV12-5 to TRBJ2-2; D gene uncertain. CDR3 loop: CASGTGELFF. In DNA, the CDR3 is TGTGCTAGTGGAACCGGGGAGCTGTTTTTT.